Given below is one T cell receptor (beta chain) in context. Profiling relied on immunoSEQ multiplex PCR, and the TCRdb table lists in-frame clones only, not all of them. The sample lists approximately 250,000 clones; about 91% were seen once. The data belong to a study of blood T cell repertoires in COVID-19. Germline values: CDR1 SGDLS, CDR2 YYNGEE. The V segment lost 3 bases and the J segment 6 bases; nucleotides outside the gene matches: 7. The CDR3 is 15 residues long. Participants, roughly 18 to 89 years old, spanned under 30 US areas. The rearrangement joins TRBV9 to TRBJ2-1; TRBD1 aligns across 9 bases. The sequenced material came from PBMCs or T cells enriched from blood (not recorded which). This receptor was identified in a man aged 35-49 years who had been exposed to COVID-19. In DNA form, the CDR3 reads TGTGCCAGCAGCGGGGGGCTGGGACAGGGCAATGAGCAGTTCTTC. This translates into CASSGGLGQGNEQFF.